This TCR beta chain emerged from a study of cytomegalovirus exposure and HLA in healthy donors. The CDR3 is 17 residues long, ends included. The PCR employed 60 Vbeta primers together with 13 Jbeta primers. Measured with immunoSEQ multiplex PCR; TCRdb has only the in-frame clones, and not every one. This table holds 150,000 to 200,000 clones, 60% to 80% found once. In this sample, this clone turned up a few times. The DNA is left out, because the CDR3 cannot be placed on it with certainty; the CDR3 is given as TCRdb lists it. The TCR originated in a man between 60 and 70 years old in good health and CMV-seronegative. This chain uses TRBV21-1 with TRBJ1-4; whether TRBD1, the table's D call, matches the DNA was not checked. TRBV21-1 is a listed pseudogene. Sample: PBMCs. The CDR3 here is CASSGRFGQGAREKLFF.